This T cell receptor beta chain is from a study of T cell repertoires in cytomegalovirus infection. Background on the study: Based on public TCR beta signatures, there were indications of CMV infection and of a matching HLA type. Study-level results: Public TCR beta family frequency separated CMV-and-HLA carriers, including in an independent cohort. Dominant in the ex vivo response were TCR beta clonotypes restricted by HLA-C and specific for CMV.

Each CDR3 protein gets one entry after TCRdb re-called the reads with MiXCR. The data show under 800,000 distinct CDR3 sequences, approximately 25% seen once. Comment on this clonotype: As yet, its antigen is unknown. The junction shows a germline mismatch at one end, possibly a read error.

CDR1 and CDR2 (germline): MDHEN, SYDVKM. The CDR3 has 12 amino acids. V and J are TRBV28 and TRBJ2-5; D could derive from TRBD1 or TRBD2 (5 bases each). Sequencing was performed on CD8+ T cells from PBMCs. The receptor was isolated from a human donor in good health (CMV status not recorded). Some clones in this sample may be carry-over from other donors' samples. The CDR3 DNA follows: TGTGCCAGCAGCCCCCGAGGGGAGACCCAGTGCTTC. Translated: CASSPRGETQCF.